A single TCR beta chain is shown here with its context. What this receptor recognizes is not known. The input lacks base qualities; no much larger clone sits a single base away. Library preparation used the immunoSEQ multiplex PCR assay. A mixture of 60 forward primers for TCR Vbeta segments and 13 reverse primers for TCR Jbeta segments was used in the multiplex PCR. A multiplex PCR assay on genomic DNA amplified the CDR3 region of rearranged TCR beta genes. On the Illumina HiSeq System, the amplified TCR beta libraries were sequenced as 87-base-pair reads. Processing in the source paper ran as follows. A later analysis counted tens of millions of unique TCR beta chains across the 666 repertoires, and around 9.9 million of these chains were shared by at least two donors. Raw reads were error-corrected and collapsed into unique sequences by a nearest-neighbor algorithm in which closely related sequences were merged to remove PCR and sequencing errors. CDR3 sequences were aligned to IMGT reference sequences to assign V, D and J gene segments. For a sequence to be retained, at least a six-nucleotide match to both a V gene segment and a J gene segment was required. Rearrangements were classified as productive when the CDR3 lacked stop codons and remained in frame with V and J, and all other rearrangements were classified as non-productive. CDR3 was defined according to IMGT convention as the region running from the second conserved V-encoded cysteine to the conserved J-encoded phenylalanine. Sequences without an unambiguous match to a single V gene segment were excluded from the earlier analysis of 500 to 700 of the donors. An earlier analysis of 587 of the donors classified V segments as functional when productive rearrangements were above 56.7% and as segregating when the standard deviation between donors was above 5%. A statistical classification framework was built to diagnose cytomegalovirus status from the catalog of TCR beta chain sequences. A later analysis assigned V and J genes by comparing TCR nucleotide sequences with IMGT/GENE-DB human TR gene sequences. Using the TCRdist pipeline, a later analysis assigned CDR3 sequences along with most-parsimonious VDJ recombination scenarios. In a later analysis, each TCR beta chain was defined by its CDR3 amino acid sequence together with its V-gene family, and reads without a unique V-gene family were excluded. To address suspected cross-contamination and a sequencing artifact, a later analysis removed roughly 640 highly shared, low-generation-probability nucleotide sequences. For each public chain, a later analysis derived a clonal expansion index from normalized ranks of inferred template counts within each repertoire. In a later analysis, generation probabilities were computed using a VDJ recombination model fitted to out-of-frame rearrangements, and the results were checked against IGoR. A later analysis scored TCR-TCR, TCR-HLA and TCR-CMV co-occurrence with hypergeometric tests, applying a repertoire-size bias correction to TCR pairs. False discovery rates were estimated in a later analysis by permuting HLA or CMV assignments 20 times. In a later analysis, co-occurring TCRs were grouped using DBSCAN, with TCRdist sequence similarity added in when clustering inside HLA-allele-positive subsets. For co-occurrence clustering, repertoires with fewer than 30,000 or more than 120,000 public chains were excluded, along with roughly 5 repertoires with anomalous nucleotide sharing. The immuneACCESS repertoire file appears here via TCRdb, limited to in-frame rearrangements. These files lack a portion of the clones; in checked studies, under half of the deficit traces to unresolved V genes, and the cause of the others is not known. The V and J calls and clone size come from that table; D and trimming were worked out from the DNA. Counted in this sample were more than 150,000 clones; about 84% of them appeared once. 1% to 1.5% of the sample comes from the top ten.

The data derive from a study of cytomegalovirus exposure and HLA in healthy donors (dated 2017 in TCRdb). With regard to the full study: An earlier analysis of fewer than 750 of the donors reported over 250 Gb of sequence data and 117 million unique TCR beta sequences obtained from approximately 180 million T cells. An early release that covered about 600 HLA-typed donors contained around 300 gigabases of sequencing data and 70 million to 100 million unique TCR sequences. Among the roughly 390 genotyped donors, about 85% belonged to the genetic ancestry cluster associated with self-reported Caucasian donors. The study aimed to test whether signatures of past pathogen exposure could be identified by cataloging public T cell receptors. Using immunosequencing, the study profiled T cell repertoires from 500 to 800 subjects and related those repertoires to cytomegalovirus serostatus. Besides the first cohort of under 700 subjects, a separate validation cohort made up of 120 different subjects was used. The study combined high-throughput TCR immunosequencing, statistical association of individual TCRs with disease status, and machine learning to predict cytomegalovirus infection status. To study patterns of TCR occurrence, a later analysis re-analyzed previously published TCR beta repertoires from under 750 donors and added high-resolution HLA genotyping. Rather than using new phenotypic data, the later analysis identified candidate immune exposures from TCR beta sequences and from how often those sequences occurred across donors. To decide whether each TCR beta V gene segment behaved as functional or pseudogenic, an earlier analysis of several hundred of the donors relied on high-throughput TCR beta sequencing. Donor age, sex, ethnicity and CMV serostatus were compiled together with the repertoire data. A later genetic analysis took genome-wide SNP genotypes for about three fifths of the roughly 700 donors and used that subset as a discovery cohort. All discovery cohort repertoires had been generated on a single sequencing platform. HLA typing covered class I and class II loci at four-digit resolution. The number of donors typed differed by locus, with about 629-630 for A, B, C, DRB1 and DQB1, around 520 for DQA1, nearly 610 for DPA1, and some 440 for DPB1. Roughly 5 DR-DQ haplotypes were handled as single units for association and clustering, since linkage in the cohort was strong. Among a few hundred genotyped donors of the cohort, an average of roughly 240,000 unique TCR beta nucleotide sequences were sequenced per donor, around 20% of them non-productive. Summary of the overall study and its limitations: HLA typing was unavailable for some donors at each locus, so association tests used only the typed subset. A later analysis reported that several top co-occurrence clusters appeared linked to parvovirus B19, influenza, CMV and Epstein-Barr virus. In a later analysis, TCR association rates were found to vary across HLA loci, with the most associated TCRs seen for DRB1 alleles and the fewest for HLA-C alleles. In vitro tests confirmed that a few of the cytomegalovirus-associated TCR beta chains recognize cytomegalovirus antigens. A later analysis found that HLA-associated TCR beta chains were more clonally expanded and had lower generation probabilities than equally common non-associated chains. A later analysis associated about 17,000 TCR beta sequences with specific HLA alleles at a false discovery rate of 0.05. The presence/absence analyses assumed that sequencing depth was roughly uniform across donors, and that assumption may not be true. An earlier analysis of 587 of the donors showed that most TCR beta V segments appeared in productive rearrangements either about 90% or about 30% of the time, which broadly matched IMGT annotations. The authors suggested that the approach could potentially be generalized to other disease states and immunological phenotypes. A later genetic analysis reported fewer N-insertions in productive TCRs among donors in an Asian-associated ancestry cluster than the roughly 720-donor mean. Strong co-occurrence of HLA alleles, especially DR and DQ, made assigning TCR associations to individual alleles difficult. The study gave a list of about 150 TCR beta chains associated with cytomegalovirus. In this cohort, only TCR beta chains were sequenced, and detectable features were limited by the absence of alpha or paired-chain data. A further reported finding was that TCR beta sequences accurately predicted the HLA-A and HLA-B alleles for most subjects in the first cohort. Correlated functional status among segregating V segments might be attributable to linkage disequilibrium, but an unknown experimental factor could not be ruled out. Because counts were too low, 15 to 20 rarely observed V segments, including chromosome 9 orphons, were left out of the earlier analysis of a few hundred of the donors. An association between a missense DCLRE1C variant and V-gene and J-gene trimming of TCR beta chains was found in a later genetic analysis and replicated in an independent cohort. Most CMV-associated TCR beta chains appeared to be HLA-restricted in a later analysis, and the HLA associations seemed to be driven largely by CMV exposure. Most TCR sequences were observed very rarely across donors, whereas some public TCRs were present in many individuals. In both the original and validation cohorts, the classifier was reported to diagnose cytomegalovirus status with high specificity and sensitivity. Because the 87-base-pair reads could not distinguish some IMGT-functional V segments, including TRBV6-2 and TRBV6-3, those segments were excluded. A cluster of highly shared sequence variants was judged likely to represent a technical artifact of the sequencing pipeline. For the cohort, immune exposure information was limited to CMV serostatus.

The cohort comprised approximately 700 healthy bone marrow donors. All cohort members were sampled while nominally healthy, although unrecorded immune exposures were likely present. The donor tested CMV seropositive and was one of the 289 seropositive cohort members. Each donor provided a peripheral blood sample, and peripheral blood mononuclear cells were used for TCR beta sequencing. Genomic DNA was extracted from the blood cell samples with the Qiagen DNeasy Blood Extraction Kit. Including cysteine and phenylalanine, the CDR3 has 15 amino acids. Only the CDR3 DNA stays, 45 bases, in frame from base 1. V is shortened by 0 bases, J by 1 base, and the region joining them spans 7 bases. According to the germline V gene, CDR1 reads SGHNT and CDR2 reads YENEEA.

This TCR was recovered from a man in his fifties in good health and CMV-seropositive. Sequenced sample: PBMCs. The V and J segments used are TRBV11-3 and TRBJ2-1, and perhaps TRBD1 as D gene, on 6 matching bases. The base sequence is TGTGCCAGCAGCTTAGACCAGGGGTCCTACAATGAGCAGTTCTTC. Its translation reads: CASSLDQGSYNEQFF.